This entry lists 26 T cell receptor beta chains sequenced from one sample in a study of CD8+ T cells in alopecia areata. cDNA reverse transcribed from extracted RNA served as the sequencing template. Assay: immunoSEQ multiplex PCR; the TCRdb copy retains only in-frame clones and omits some. This table holds 95,000 to 110,000 clones, approximately 84% found once. As for treatment: oral pan-JAK inhibitor, 5-10 mg twice daily. This specimen consisted of CD8+ T cells sorted from blood, obtained at approximately week 34, from a patient treated with tofacitinib. The receptor source for this set is a human donor with alopecia areata.

V usage is TRBV4-1 and J usage is TRBJ1-1; D might be TRBD1 (5 bases). V lost 1 base to trimming and J lost 1 base, with 13 bases between them. Germline V CDR1 and CDR2: MGHRA, YSYEKL. CDR3 length: 16 amino acids. This CDR3 is CASSQVGRGSNTEAFF. The CDR3 region has the DNA TGCGCCAGCAGCCAAGTGGGGAGGGGTTCGAACACTGAAGCTTTCTTT.

The gene calls are TRBV27 and TRBJ2-3, with D unresolved. From germline, CDR1 is MNHEY and CDR2 SMNVEV (reference sequence). Trimming took off 5 bases at V and 3 bases at J, with 9 bases between the two ends. This CDR3 is 13 amino acids long. CDR3 nucleotide sequence: TGTGCCAGCAGTCCATCGGTTACAGATACGCAGTATTTT. Translating gives CASSPSVTDTQYF.

The CDR3 DNA sequence: TGTGCCAGCACCCCCGACAGGGGGCCTTCCTACGAGCAGTACTTC. Its translation is CASTPDRGPSYEQYF. The V and J genes are TRBV6-1 and TRBJ2-5; TRBD1 matches at 10 bases. The end of the DNA aligns better with TRBJ2-7, so the J call may be wrong. The germline V gene has CDR1 MNHNS and CDR2 SASEGT. The CDR3 contains 15 residues.

CDR3 amino acids: CASSSRSFGTGELFF. The CDR3 coding sequence is TGCGCCAGCAGCTCAAGGTCCTTTGGGACCGGGGAGCTGTTTTTT. The chain links TRBV5-1 to TRBJ2-2; no definite D call. This CDR3 has 15 amino acids. CDR1 and CDR2 (germline): SGHRS, YFSETQ. Trimming cost V 3 bases and J 5 bases, with 14 bases left between them.

The V call is TRBV7-9, the J call TRBJ1-1, with D unresolved. Deletions cut 5 bases from V and 5 bases from J, with 12 bases between. CDR1 is SEHNR, CDR2 FQNEAQ, per germline (reference sequence). This CDR3 spans 13 amino acids. The CDR3 DNA is TGTGCCAGCAGCCCCTCTCCCCAAACTGAAGCTTTCTTT. Translation gives CASSPSPQTEAFF. The entire variable domain, with the rest obtained from reference TRBV7-9 and TRBJ1-1, is as follows: DTGVSQNPRHKITKRGQNVTFRCDPISEHNRLYWYRQTLGQGPEFLTYFQNEAQLEKSRLLSDRFSAERPKGSFSTLEIQRTEQGDSAMYLCASSPSPQTEAFFGQGTRLTVV.

The V call is TRBV18, the J call TRBJ2-1; D is possibly TRBD1 (5 bases). Trimming cost V 2 bases and J 8 bases, with 16 bases left between them. Germline V gene lookup returns CDR1 KGHSH and CDR2 LQKENI. This CDR3 is 15 amino acids long. The CDR3 is CASSPTSRVGDEQFF. The CDR3 DNA sequence: TGTGCCAGCTCACCAACTTCCAGGGTAGGGGATGAGCAGTTCTTC.

The chain uses TRBV29-1 and TRBJ2-7, with unresolved D. This CDR3 is built from 13 residues. V shed 2 bases and J shed 0 bases, with 8 bases lying between them. Germline CDR1 is SQVTM and CDR2 is ANQGSEA. This chain's CDR3 is CSVESGRSYEQYF. DNA for the CDR3: TGCAGCGTTGAATCGGGCCGCTCCTACGAGCAGTACTTC.

This chain uses TRBV5-1 with TRBJ2-1, with TRBD2 matching over 9 bases. Per the germline V gene, CDR1 is SGHRS and CDR2 is YFSETQ. V was pared by 5 bases and J by 15 bases, with 6 bases of the junction left unmatched. The CDR3 covers 11 residues. The CDR3 loop reads CASSSGSGRFF. The CDR3 nucleotides read TGCGCCAGCAGTAGCGGGAGTGGTCGGTTCTTC. Looking up the rest from reference TRBV5-1 and TRBJ2-1 gives the full variable domain: KAGVTQTPRYLIKTRGQQVTLSCSPISGHRSVSWYQQTPGQGLQFLFEYFSETQRNKGNFPGRFSGRQFSNSRSEMNVSTLELGDSALYLCASSSGSGRFFGPGTRLTVL.

The chain links TRBV29-1 to TRBJ2-5; 7 bases agree with TRBD1. The V gene end was trimmed by 5 bases and the J gene end by 5 bases; junction bases not matched to a gene: 8. The CDR3 has 13 residues. Germline-derived CDR1 and CDR2 are SQVTM and ANQGSEA. The CDR3 DNA reads as TGCAGCGTTCCACAGGGGCCAGGGGAGACCCAGTACTTC. It yields the protein CSVPQGPGETQYF.

The chain links TRBV5-4 to TRBJ1-2; unclear D gene. The CDR3 covers 15 residues. Germline V gene lookup returns CDR1 SGHNT and CDR2 YYREEE (reference sequence). V was clipped by 4 bases and J by 0 bases, with 13 bases between them. This CDR3 is CASSPGRVPNYGYTF. In DNA, the CDR3 is TGTGCCAGCAGCCCCGGGCGTGTTCCTAACTATGGCTACACCTTC.

A single count supports this clone. The rearrangement joins TRBV5-6 to TRBJ2-1, with D unclear. Germline lookup yields CDR1 SGHDT and CDR2 YYEEEE. The CDR3 runs 14 residues. V lost 3 bases, J lost 1 base, and 8 bases lay in between. This CDR3 is CASSWRTSYNEQFF. CDR3 bases: TGTGCCAGCAGCTGGAGAACATCCTACAATGAGCAGTTCTTC.

The chain links TRBV7-9 to TRBJ2-3; D tentatively reads TRBD1 or TRBD2 (6 bases each). Germline CDR1 is SEHNR and CDR2 is FQNEAQ (reference sequence). Trimming shortened V by 1 base and J by 4 bases, and 18 bases separated the two germline ends. The CDR3 length is 17 residues. CDR3 sequence: CASSLVRGPFDADTQYF. CDR3 nucleotide sequence: TGTGCCAGCAGCTTAGTCCGGGGGCCTTTCGACGCAGATACGCAGTATTTT.

The chain employs TRBV2 and TRBJ2-6; possibly TRBD2 for D (5 bases). The CDR3 loop spans 15 amino acids. V lost 2 bases to trimming and J lost 4 bases, with 9 bases between them. Germline V gene lookup returns CDR1 SNHLY and CDR2 FYNNEI. CDR3 DNA: TGTGCCAGCAGTGAAAAAGCGGCGGGGGCCAACGTCCTGACTTTC. Residues: CASSEKAAGANVLTF.

The CDR3 nucleotides are TGTGCCAGCAGCCCCGGGACGGCTGTGGTTGAAGCTTTCTTT. As protein: CASSPGTAVVEAFF. The gene calls are TRBV9 and TRBJ1-1, with a tentative D call TRBD1 (5 bases). Germline CDR1 is SGDLS and CDR2 is YYNGEE. The CDR3 has 14 amino acids. Trimming took 4 bases from V and 7 from J, leaving 17 bases between them.

The rearrangement uses TRBV27 and TRBJ2-7, with 10 bases aligning to TRBD2. With V trimmed by 5 bases and J by 3 bases, 4 bases remained unmatched. CDR1 MNHEY and CDR2 SMNVEV come from the germline V gene (reference sequence). The length of the CDR3 is 14 residues. CDR3 sequence: CASSPSGRVYEQYF. The CDR3, as DNA: TGTGCCAGCAGTCCCAGCGGGAGGGTCTACGAGCAGTACTTC.

The rearrangement uses TRBV7-6 and TRBJ2-1; 11 bases are shared with TRBD2. V shed 5 bases and J 6 bases; nucleotides not matched to a gene: 6. Germline V gene lookup returns CDR1 SGHVS and CDR2 FNYEAQ. This CDR3 comprises 15 residues. The CDR3 region has the DNA TGTGCCAGCAGCCGAATAGCGGGAGGGTTCAATGAGCAGTTCTTC. Residues: CASSRIAGGFNEQFF. Filled out from reference TRBV7-6 and TRBJ2-1, the complete variable domain reads GAGVSQSPRYKVTKRGQDVALRCDPISGHVSLYWYRQALGQGPEFLTYFNYEAQQDKSGLPNDRFSAERPEGSISTLTIQRTEQRDSAMYRCASSRIAGGFNEQFFGPGTRLTVL.

V is TRBV7-2 and J is TRBJ2-3, with TRBD2 matching over 13 bases. Germline loops: CDR1 SGHTA, CDR2 FQGNSA. This CDR3 contains 15 residues. V dropped 5 bases and J dropped 4; count of bases not matched to a gene: 3. DNA for the CDR3: TGTGCCAGCAGCCGAACTAGCGGGGGGGCAGATACGCAGTATTTT. Protein sequence: CASSRTSGGADTQYF.

V gene TRBV27 combines with J gene TRBJ2-1; D is perhaps TRBD2 (7 bases). Germline V gene lookup returns CDR1 MNHEY and CDR2 SMNVEV (reference sequence). V lost 8 bases and J 4 bases, leaving 18 bases between the germline ends. This CDR3 spans 15 amino acids. DNA of the CDR3: TGTGCCAGCTCTCTTGGGGGGGCAGGTTACAATGAGCAGTTCTTC. Amino acids: CASSLGGAGYNEQFF.

The rearrangement links TRBV5-4 to TRBJ1-3; 7 bases fit TRBD1. This CDR3 contains 16 residues. With 4 bases clipped from V and 1 base from J, the junction kept 8 bases outside the gene matches. CDR1 SGHNT and CDR2 YYREEE come from the germline V gene (reference sequence). As DNA, the CDR3 is TGTGCCAGCAGCAACTACAAGACAGGGTCTGGAAACACCATATATTTT. Translating it yields CASSNYKTGSGNTIYF.

The CDR3 nucleotides are TGTGCCAGCAGCCGGACAGGGGGAAGTGGCACTGAAGCTTTCTTT. Amino acids: CASSRTGGSGTEAFF. The chain uses TRBV7-9 and TRBJ1-1; TRBD1 agrees at 10 bases. This CDR3 contains 15 residues. The V gene's germline CDR1 is SEHNR and CDR2 FQNEAQ (reference sequence). V trimming: 5 bases; J trimming: 4 bases; junction bases outside the gene matches: 7.

The chain carries TRBV25-1 and TRBJ1-6; D is possibly TRBD1 (6 bases). Germline CDR1 reads MGHDK; CDR2 reads SYGVNS. The CDR3 runs 16 residues. The V end lost 1 base, the J end lost 10 bases, and 17 bases lay between the germline ends. For the CDR3, the DNA is TGTGCCAGCAGTGAATGGACAGTCTCCCCCGGGTCACCCCTCCACTTT. Protein: CASSEWTVSPGSPLHF.

This rearrangement joins TRBV6-4 to TRBJ2-3, with D perhaps TRBD1 (6 bases). CDR1 and CDR2 from the germline V gene are MRHNA and SNTAGT. The length of the CDR3 is 15 residues. V lost 3 bases to trimming and J lost 6 bases, with 16 bases between them. The CDR3 loop reads CASSEREQGLDTQYF. In DNA, the CDR3 is TGTGCCAGCAGTGAAAGGGAGCAGGGGCTGGATACGCAGTATTTT.

V is TRBV9 and J is TRBJ2-7; 8 positions match TRBD1. Trimming cost V 4 bases and J 3 bases; bases outside gene matches: 12. This CDR3 has 16 residues. CDR1 SGDLS and CDR2 YYNGEE come from the germline V gene. CDR3 sequence (DNA): TGTGCCAGCAGCCCGCGACCGGGGACAGGCTACTACGAGCAGTACTTC. Translated: CASSPRPGTGYYEQYF.

This clone came up a few times. V usage is TRBV23-1 and J usage is TRBJ2-2, with unresolved D. TRBV23-1 qualifies as an ORF whose function is uncertain. Trimming left V 4 bases short and J 4 bases short, with 31 bases between. The CDR3 extends over 21 amino acids. As DNA, the CDR3 is TGCGCCAGCAGTCCCCCCCTCGCCCCCTCCCAATGGGGAACGTCCACCGGGGAGCTGTTTTTT. Its translation: CASSPPLAPSQWGTSTGELFF.

The CDR3 here is CSVEEGQHTGELFF. CDR3 DNA sequence: TGCAGCGTTGAGGAGGGACAGCACACCGGGGAGCTGTTTTTT. The chain uses TRBV29-1 and TRBJ2-2; the D gene is possibly TRBD1 (7 bases). Trimming removed 3 bases from V and 3 bases from J, with 11 bases in between. This CDR3 contains 14 residues. Per germline, CDR1 SQVTM and CDR2 ANQGSEA.

V usage is TRBV30 and J usage is TRBJ2-7; D may correspond to TRBD1 or TRBD2 (5 bases each). The CDR3 runs 12 residues. Germline values: CDR1 GTSNPN, CDR2 SVGIG (reference sequence). V was shortened by 5 bases and J by 0 bases, with 8 bases between the two germline ends. The CDR3 here is CAWGDDSYEQYF. As DNA, the CDR3 is TGTGCCTGGGGGGACGACTCCTACGAGCAGTACTTC.